A selection of T cell receptor beta chains follows, all from one sample in a study of graft-versus-host responses after intestinal transplantation. Repertoires were generated with immunoSEQ multiplex PCR, while TCRdb's copy carries only in-frame clones and drops some. The table includes about 70,000 clones, 94% detected once. What these receptors recognize is not known. The specimen comprised unstimulated CD8+ T cells sorted from spleen or lymph node cells, sampled before intestinal transplant. The receptors here all came from a human donor who received an intestinal transplant. CDR3s include the opening cysteine and the closing phenylalanine or tryptophan. A D gene is named only where the DNA matches it firmly. Clone size is given for some rows only: seen once, a few or many times, or a class if the clone is expanded.

-,TRBJ1-4,-,TRBV11-1,TGTGCCAGCACCGCCGCTTCCAGGGGTGAAAAACTGTTTTTT,CASTAASRGEKLFF
-,TRBJ2-1,TRBD2,TRBV5-4,TGTGCCAGCAGCTCGCCTGAGACTAGCGGGATATGGTACAATGAGCAGTTCTTC,CASSSPETSGIWYNEQFF
-,TRBJ2-7,-,TRBV2,TGTGCCAGCAGTGCCCGGACTTCCTACGAGCAGTACTTC,CASSARTSYEQYF
-,TRBJ1-1,-,TRBV28,TGTGCCAGCAGCCGACCCGCAGCCCCCGAAGCTTTCTTT,CASSRPAAPEAFF
-,TRBJ2-2,-,TRBV11-2,TGTGCCAGCAGCTTAGATCGAAGCACCGGGGAGCTGTTTTTT,CASSLDRSTGELFF
-,TRBJ2-2,-,TRBV6-5,TGTGCCAGCAGTTACGGGCAGGCAGGCGCCGGGGAGCTGTTTTTT,CASSYGQAGAGELFF
-,TRBJ2-5,-,TRBV5-6,TGTGCCAGCAGTTTAATGGTCCAGGGCGGAGAGACCCAGTACTTC,CASSLMVQGGETQYF
-,TRBJ1-1,TRBD1,TRBV23-1,TGCGCCAGCAGTCAATCGGGGGACAGGGGGCCGCAACTTATAGGGGACACTGAAGCTTTCTTT,CASSQSGDRGPQLIGDTEAFF
-,TRBJ2-7,TRBD2,TRBV27,TGTGCCAGCATGGGTGGGCTAGCGGGACATATGCCCTACGAGCAGTACTTC,CASMGGLAGHMPYEQYF
-,TRBJ2-1,TRBD2,TRBV19,TGTGCCAGTAGTATAGTGGGGCTAGCGGGAGTCCTCTACAATGAGCAGTTCTTC,CASSIVGLAGVLYNEQFF
-,TRBJ1-5,TRBD1,TRBV5-7,TGTGCCAGCAGCTTATACGACAGGGAGGATCAGCCCCAGCATTTT,CASSLYDREDQPQHF
-,TRBJ2-7,-,TRBV10-3,TGTGCCATCAGTGAGGTAGGGAGTTCGGACGAGCAGTACTTC,CAISEVGSSDEQYF
-,TRBJ2-5,-,TRBV6-5,TGTGCCAGCAGCCCGCCAGGGCGAGAGGCCCAGTACTTC,CASSPPGREAQYF
-,TRBJ1-1,TRBD1,TRBV6-5,TGTGCCAGCAGTGGCTACAGGGGTCGGACTGAAGCTTTCTTT,CASSGYRGRTEAFF
-,TRBJ2-3,TRBD2,TRBV5-6,TGTGCCAGCAGCTTTGGACTAGCGGGAGGGCTGGATACGCAGTATTTT,CASSFGLAGGLDTQYF
once,TRBJ2-2,-,TRBV4-1,TGCGCCAGCAGCCAGGAGGTAAACACCGGGGAGCTGTTTTTT,CASSQEVNTGELFF
-,TRBJ1-1,-,TRBV28,TGTGCCAGCAGTGTTTTGATGAACACTGAAGCTTTCTTT,CASSVLMNTEAFF
-,TRBJ1-3,-,TRBV5-6,TGTGCCAGCAGCTCAACCCCTGCGGGAGGGGCTGGAAACACCATATATTTT,CASSSTPAGGAGNTIYF
-,TRBJ2-1,TRBD2,TRBV6-6,TGTGCCAGCACCCTCGGGACTAGCGTTGACAATGAGCAGTTCTTC,CASTLGTSVDNEQFF
once,TRBJ2-7,-,TRBV5-6,TGTGCCAGCAGCTCGGGACACCGTCCCTACGAGCAGTACTTC,CASSSGHRPYEQYF
-,TRBJ2-2,-,TRBV6-6,TGTGCCAGCAATAACCGATACGGGGAGCTGTTTTTT,CASNNRYGELFF
-,TRBJ1-3,-,TRBV11-2,TGTGCCAGCAGCTTAGGCCCAGAATGGGAGGCCGGAAACACCATATATTTT,CASSLGPEWEAGNTIYF
-,TRBJ2-1,TRBD2,TRBV5-1,TGCGCCAGCAGCTTGTTCGGCGGGAGGGTATTGAGCTCCTACAATGAGCAGTTCTTC,CASSLFGGRVLSSYNEQFF
-,TRBJ2-3,TRBD1,TRBV11-2,TGTGCCAGCAGCTTATCCGTCACAGGGGAATACACAGATACGCAGTATTTT,CASSLSVTGEYTDTQYF